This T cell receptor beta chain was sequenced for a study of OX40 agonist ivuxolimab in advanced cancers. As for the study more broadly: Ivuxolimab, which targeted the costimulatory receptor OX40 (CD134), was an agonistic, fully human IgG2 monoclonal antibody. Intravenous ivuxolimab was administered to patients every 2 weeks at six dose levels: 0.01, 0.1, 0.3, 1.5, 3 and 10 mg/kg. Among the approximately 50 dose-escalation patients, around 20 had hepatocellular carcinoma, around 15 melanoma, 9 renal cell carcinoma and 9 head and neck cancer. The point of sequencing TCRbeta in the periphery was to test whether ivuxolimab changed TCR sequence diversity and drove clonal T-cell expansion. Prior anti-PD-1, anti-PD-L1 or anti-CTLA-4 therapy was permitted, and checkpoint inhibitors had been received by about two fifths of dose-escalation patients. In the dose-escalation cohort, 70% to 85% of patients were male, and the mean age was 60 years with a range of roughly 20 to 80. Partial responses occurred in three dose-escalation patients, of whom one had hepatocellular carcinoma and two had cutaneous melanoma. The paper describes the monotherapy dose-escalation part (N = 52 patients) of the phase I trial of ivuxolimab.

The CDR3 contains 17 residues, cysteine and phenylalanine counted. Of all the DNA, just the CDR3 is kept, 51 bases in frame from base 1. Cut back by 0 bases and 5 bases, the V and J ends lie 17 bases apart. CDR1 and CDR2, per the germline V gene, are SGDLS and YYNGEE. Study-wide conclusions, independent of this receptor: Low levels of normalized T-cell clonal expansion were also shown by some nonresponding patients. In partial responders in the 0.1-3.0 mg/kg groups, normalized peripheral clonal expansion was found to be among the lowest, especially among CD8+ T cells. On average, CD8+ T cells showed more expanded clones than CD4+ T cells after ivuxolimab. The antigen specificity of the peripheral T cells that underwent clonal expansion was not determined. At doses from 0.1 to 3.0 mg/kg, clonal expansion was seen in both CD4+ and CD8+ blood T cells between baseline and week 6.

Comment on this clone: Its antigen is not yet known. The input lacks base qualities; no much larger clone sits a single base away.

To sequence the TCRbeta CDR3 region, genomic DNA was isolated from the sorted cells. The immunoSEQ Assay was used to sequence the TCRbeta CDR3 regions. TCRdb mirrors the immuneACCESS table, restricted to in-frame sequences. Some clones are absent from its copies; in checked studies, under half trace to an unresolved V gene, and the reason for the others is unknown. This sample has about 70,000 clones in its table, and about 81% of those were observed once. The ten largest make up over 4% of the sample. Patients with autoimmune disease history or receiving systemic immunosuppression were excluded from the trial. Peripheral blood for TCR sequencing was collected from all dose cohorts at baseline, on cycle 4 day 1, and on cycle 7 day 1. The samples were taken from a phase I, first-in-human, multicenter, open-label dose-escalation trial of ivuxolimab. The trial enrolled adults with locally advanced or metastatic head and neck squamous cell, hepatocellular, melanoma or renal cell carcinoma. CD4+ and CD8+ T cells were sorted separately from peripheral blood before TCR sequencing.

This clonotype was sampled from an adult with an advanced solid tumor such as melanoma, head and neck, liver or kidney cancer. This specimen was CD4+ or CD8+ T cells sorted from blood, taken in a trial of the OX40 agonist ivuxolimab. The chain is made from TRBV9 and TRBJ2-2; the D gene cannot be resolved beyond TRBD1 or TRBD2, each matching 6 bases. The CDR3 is CASSVEPLEGGTGELFF. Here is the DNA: TGTGCCAGCAGCGTAGAGCCCTTAGAAGGGGGGACCGGGGAGCTGTTTTTT. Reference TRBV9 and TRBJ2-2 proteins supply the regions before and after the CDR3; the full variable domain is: DSGVTQTPKHLITATGQRVTLRCSPRSGDLSVYWYQQSLDQGLQFLIQYYNGEERAKGNILERFSAQQFPDLHSELNLSSLELGDSALYFCASSVEPLEGGTGELFFGEGSRLTVL.